The present TCR beta chain was sequenced within a study of human T cells and chemical hapten exposure (dated by TCRdb to about 2021). Notes on the research overall: Libraries were combined into a pool for sequencing, and differences in TCR yield between samples came mainly from small differences in library volumes within the pool. The study tracked peripheral blood TCR repertoire changes in vivo during primary and secondary sensitization to the hapten diphenylcyclopropenone (DPC) in alopecia patients. From each blood RNA sample, both TCR alpha and TCR beta chains were sequenced.

CDR3 length: 13 amino acids, cysteine to phenylalanine. Left in the record is the CDR3 DNA by itself, 39 bases read in frame from the first base. The junction carries 4 bases between V and J, which are trimmed by 2 bases and 0 bases respectively. This clonotype was picked up a small number of times. Its antigen is unknown. Per-base qualities were not stored, and no clone one base away is much larger. The time point label, as the study defines it: healthy volunteer bleed at 2 weeks. Total RNA was extracted from unfractionated whole blood collected in Tempus Blood RNA tubes. As TCR sequencing controls, about five healthy volunteers were used, with blood taken at day 0, 2 weeks and 6 weeks. Points the paper makes about the study in general: After repeated subsampling, the strength of the expansion versus patch-test correlation and the threshold at which it became significant changed. No change with DPC sensitization was found in the number of TCRs above 1 in 1000 frequency, and no evidence of global repertoire structure alterations was found.

Library preparation employed RACE. Data came from a NextSeq 500. Library preparation attached unique molecular identifiers to individual cDNA molecules for quantitative, reproducible TCR counting. On the study's bioinformatics: The median number of TCRs per sample was 90,000 to 100,000, ranging from roughly 20,000 to 700,000. V, J and CDR3 annotation of the TCR reads was performed with the Decombinator software suite. Every sample was subsampled to the same number of TCRs (28,000) for the PS versus PT1 abundance plots. Expanded TCRs were defined as absent before sensitization and observed at least eight times at the 2-week time point. TCRdb redid the processing of the public reads, applying fastp at Q25 and MiXCR, and retained in-frame beta chains. Every entry covers one CDR3 protein and lists the most common genes and DNA from its rows. The V and J calls, along with clone size, are taken from TCRdb and not from the paper's own processing. The sample data list tens of thousands of distinct CDR3 sequences, and approximately 7.4% of these were observed just once. The ten largest clones represent about 9.8% of the sample.

The receptor chain draws on TRBV12-3 or TRBV12-4 and TRBJ1-1; the D gene is not confidently resolved. This receptor was taken from a human donor in good health. Some clones in this sample may be carry-over from other donors' samples. Material for sequencing was whole blood. The DNA sequence is TGTGCCAGCAGTTTAAAAGTGAACACTGAAGCTTTCTTT. Translated, this gives CASSLKVNTEAFF.